These T cell receptor beta chains were read from a single sample in a study of beta chain features in type 1 diabetes. Here immunoSEQ multiplex PCR was the method, and the copy in TCRdb shows in-frame clones only, minus some. This table has about 620,000 clones, around a sixth appearing once. Sequenced material: naive CD4+ T cells from blood. The receptors were gathered from a man between 18 and 29 years old in good health. Both conserved end residues are part of each CDR3. A D gene is named only where the DNA matches it firmly. Clone size is given for some rows only: seen once, a few or many times, or a class if the clone is expanded.

v_call: TRBV27; d_call: TRBD2; j_call: TRBJ2-1; clone_size: .; cdr3_aa: CAIRTSGHNEQFF; cdr3_nt: TGTGCCATCCGGACTAGCGGGCACAATGAGCAGTTCTTC
v_call: TRBV2; d_call: TRBD2; j_call: TRBJ2-7; clone_size: few; cdr3_aa: CASSIASGRAGYEQYF; cdr3_nt: TGTGCCAGCAGTATCGCGAGCGGGAGGGCCGGGTACGAGCAGTACTTC
v_call: TRBV6-5; d_call: .; j_call: TRBJ2-5; clone_size: .; cdr3_aa: CASGLTETQYF; cdr3_nt: TGTGCCAGCGGGTTGACGGAGACCCAGTACTTC
v_call: TRBV7-9; d_call: .; j_call: TRBJ2-4; clone_size: many; cdr3_aa: CASSLAGVGAKNIQYF; cdr3_nt: TGTGCCAGCAGCTTAGCGGGGGTTGGCGCCAAAAACATTCAGTACTTC
v_call: TRBV23-1; d_call: TRBD1; j_call: TRBJ1-3; clone_size: few; cdr3_aa: CASTAVQGQVNSGNTIYF; cdr3_nt: TGCGCTTCGACCGCTGTCCAGGGACAGGTTAACTCTGGAAACACCATATATTTT
v_call: TRBV5-1; d_call: .; j_call: TRBJ1-1; clone_size: .; cdr3_aa: CASSPSGGRNTEAFF; cdr3_nt: TGCGCCAGCAGCCCGAGCGGGGGGCGTAACACTGAAGCTTTCTTT
v_call: TRBV6-5; d_call: TRBD1; j_call: TRBJ2-5; clone_size: .; cdr3_aa: CASSYSKQGAWETQYF; cdr3_nt: TGTGCCAGCAGTTACTCCAAACAGGGGGCATGGGAGACCCAGTACTTC
v_call: TRBV18; d_call: .; j_call: TRBJ2-7; clone_size: few; cdr3_aa: CASSPSSGGNYEQYF; cdr3_nt: TGTGCCAGCTCACCTTCGTCTGGGGGGAACTACGAGCAGTACTTC
v_call: TRBV11-1; d_call: .; j_call: TRBJ1-1; clone_size: .; cdr3_aa: CASTTMGAANTEAFF; cdr3_nt: TGTGCCAGCACCACTATGGGAGCAGCCAACACTGAAGCTTTCTTT
v_call: TRBV7-2; d_call: .; j_call: TRBJ2-3; clone_size: many; cdr3_aa: CASSLSFDTQYF; cdr3_nt: TGTGCCAGCAGCTTAAGCTTCGATACGCAGTATTTT
v_call: TRBV11-2; d_call: .; j_call: TRBJ2-3; clone_size: few; cdr3_aa: CASSLGVDTQYF; cdr3_nt: TGTGCCAGCAGCCTAGGGGTAGATACGCAGTATTTT
v_call: TRBV6-6; d_call: TRBD1; j_call: TRBJ2-7; clone_size: .; cdr3_aa: CASSYPDRVEQYF; cdr3_nt: TGTGCCAGCAGTTACCCAGACAGGGTCGAGCAGTACTTC
v_call: TRBV7-2; d_call: .; j_call: TRBJ1-4; clone_size: .; cdr3_aa: CASSGGIREKLFF; cdr3_nt: TGTGCCAGCAGCGGGGGGATTAGGGAAAAACTGTTTTTT
v_call: TRBV4-3; d_call: .; j_call: TRBJ1-2; clone_size: few; cdr3_aa: CASSQDWARVNGYTF; cdr3_nt: TGCGCCAGCAGCCAAGATTGGGCCAGGGTAAATGGCTACACCTTC
v_call: TRBV5-6; d_call: TRBD1; j_call: TRBJ2-3; clone_size: few; cdr3_aa: CASSHQGQGILNTQYF; cdr3_nt: TGTGCCAGCAGCCACCAGGGACAGGGCATTTTAAATACGCAGTATTTT
v_call: TRBV18; d_call: TRBD1; j_call: TRBJ2-7; clone_size: few; cdr3_aa: CASSPSGQVAEQYF; cdr3_nt: TGTGCCAGCTCACCATCTGGACAGGTGGCCGAGCAGTACTTC
v_call: TRBV11-3; d_call: .; j_call: TRBJ2-3; clone_size: .; cdr3_aa: CASSRRTVTTDTQYF; cdr3_nt: TGTGCCAGCAGCCGGCGGACAGTTACCACAGATACGCAGTATTTT
v_call: TRBV5-1; d_call: TRBD1; j_call: TRBJ2-3; clone_size: .; cdr3_aa: CASSPRTGGTDTQYF; cdr3_nt: TGCGCCAGCAGCCCGAGGACAGGGGGCACAGATACGCAGTATTTT
v_call: TRBV5-4; d_call: .; j_call: TRBJ2-2; clone_size: few; cdr3_aa: CASSPGSQMNTGELFF; cdr3_nt: TGTGCCAGCAGCCCTGGGAGTCAGATGAACACCGGGGAGCTGTTTTTT
v_call: TRBV6-6; d_call: .; j_call: TRBJ2-2; clone_size: .; cdr3_aa: CASSYSVAPGELFF; cdr3_nt: TGTGCCAGCAGTTACTCTGTGGCCCCAGGGGAGCTGTTTTTT
v_call: TRBV5-1; d_call: .; j_call: TRBJ2-7; clone_size: few; cdr3_aa: CASSLAVAGTTYEQYF; cdr3_nt: TGCGCCAGCAGCTTGGCCGTGGCGGGGACCACCTACGAGCAGTACTTC
v_call: TRBV27; d_call: TRBD1; j_call: TRBJ1-5; clone_size: .; cdr3_aa: CASSKRPGQGSYSNQPQHF; cdr3_nt: TGTGCCAGCAGTAAAAGGCCGGGACAGGGGTCATATAGCAATCAGCCCCAGCATTTT
v_call: TRBV5-4; d_call: TRBD2; j_call: TRBJ2-3; clone_size: few; cdr3_aa: CASSRGVLAGITDTQYF; cdr3_nt: TGTGCCAGCAGCCGAGGAGTACTAGCGGGAATCACAGATACGCAGTATTTT
v_call: TRBV7-9; d_call: .; j_call: TRBJ1-4; clone_size: few; cdr3_aa: CASSLEGNEKLFF; cdr3_nt: TGTGCCAGCAGCTTAGAGGGAAATGAAAAACTGTTTTTT
v_call: TRBV23-1; d_call: .; j_call: TRBJ1-1; clone_size: .; cdr3_aa: CASSQPDHAGEAFF; cdr3_nt: TGCGCCAGCAGTCAACCAGACCATGCTGGTGAAGCTTTCTTT
v_call: TRBV14; d_call: TRBD2; j_call: TRBJ2-1; clone_size: .; cdr3_aa: CASSLFKPGLANYNEQFF; cdr3_nt: TGTGCCAGCAGCCTATTTAAGCCGGGACTAGCGAACTACAATGAGCAGTTCTTC
v_call: TRBV9; d_call: TRBD1; j_call: TRBJ1-2; clone_size: few; cdr3_aa: CASSVGTGARTYTF; cdr3_nt: TGTGCCAGCAGCGTAGGGACAGGGGCAAGGACCTACACCTTC
v_call: TRBV5-4; d_call: .; j_call: TRBJ2-5; clone_size: few; cdr3_aa: CASTPGADQETQYF; cdr3_nt: TGTGCCAGCACTCCTGGGGCAGACCAAGAGACCCAGTACTTC
v_call: TRBV5-1; d_call: TRBD2; j_call: TRBJ2-7; clone_size: .; cdr3_aa: CASSRSGGPYEQYF; cdr3_nt: TGCGCCAGCAGCCGCAGCGGGGGTCCCTACGAGCAGTACTTC
v_call: TRBV25-1; d_call: TRBD1; j_call: TRBJ1-5; clone_size: .; cdr3_aa: CASSDRDRVEGPQHF; cdr3_nt: TGTGCCAGCAGTGATCGGGACAGGGTGGAAGGGCCCCAGCATTTT
v_call: TRBV29-1; d_call: TRBD2; j_call: TRBJ2-7; clone_size: .; cdr3_aa: CSVGTSGYEQYF; cdr3_nt: TGCAGCGTTGGGACTAGCGGCTACGAGCAGTACTTC
v_call: TRBV27; d_call: .; j_call: TRBJ1-5; clone_size: .; cdr3_aa: CASSFDSGGNQPQHF; cdr3_nt: TGTGCCAGCAGTTTCGACAGCGGAGGCAATCAGCCCCAGCATTTT
v_call: TRBV7-3; d_call: TRBD2; j_call: TRBJ2-3; clone_size: .; cdr3_aa: CASSLTGLATDTQYF; cdr3_nt: TGTGCCAGCAGCTTAACAGGACTAGCGACAGATACGCAGTATTTT
v_call: TRBV9; d_call: .; j_call: TRBJ2-1; clone_size: once; cdr3_aa: CASSVFKRASYNEQFF; cdr3_nt: TGTGCCAGCAGCGTATTTAAGCGGGCATCCTACAATGAGCAGTTCTTC
v_call: TRBV6-5; d_call: TRBD1; j_call: TRBJ2-7; clone_size: few; cdr3_aa: CASSTGQGGSYEQYF; cdr3_nt: TGTGCCAGCAGTACGGGACAGGGGGGCTCCTACGAGCAGTACTTC
v_call: TRBV6-1; d_call: .; j_call: TRBJ2-3; clone_size: .; cdr3_aa: CASSEVPGDTQYF; cdr3_nt: TGTGCCAGCAGTGAAGTACCGGGAGATACGCAGTATTTT
v_call: TRBV7-9; d_call: .; j_call: TRBJ1-5; clone_size: .; cdr3_aa: CASSLEGRYQPQHF; cdr3_nt: TGTGCCAGCAGCTTAGAGGGGCGGTATCAGCCCCAGCATTTT
v_call: TRBV4-1; d_call: TRBD2; j_call: TRBJ2-2; clone_size: few; cdr3_aa: CASSQVTAGLNTGELFF; cdr3_nt: TGCGCCAGCAGCCAAGTAACAGCGGGGCTGAACACCGGGGAGCTGTTTTTT
v_call: TRBV5-4; d_call: .; j_call: TRBJ2-5; clone_size: few; cdr3_aa: CASNEVVGQETQYF; cdr3_nt: TGTGCCAGCAACGAGGTCGTGGGCCAAGAGACCCAGTACTTC
v_call: TRBV11-2; d_call: .; j_call: TRBJ2-7; clone_size: .; cdr3_aa: CASSLVQGDYEQYF; cdr3_nt: TGTGCCAGCAGCTTAGTCCAGGGAGACTACGAGCAGTACTTC
v_call: TRBV7-2; d_call: .; j_call: TRBJ1-3; clone_size: .; cdr3_aa: CASSIGGGNTIYF; cdr3_nt: TGTGCCAGCAGCATCGGGGGTGGAAACACCATATATTTT
v_call: TRBV2; d_call: .; j_call: TRBJ1-5; clone_size: .; cdr3_aa: CASLQDSIPNQPQHF; cdr3_nt: TGTGCCAGCTTACAGGACTCAATTCCCAATCAGCCCCAGCATTTT
v_call: TRBV5-8; d_call: TRBD1; j_call: TRBJ2-5; clone_size: .; cdr3_aa: CASSLGQGGETQYF; cdr3_nt: TGTGCCAGCAGCCTGGGACAGGGTGGAGAGACCCAGTACTTC
v_call: TRBV7-9; d_call: TRBD2; j_call: TRBJ2-1; clone_size: .; cdr3_aa: CASSSTSGRRVFF; cdr3_nt: TGTGCCAGCAGCTCCACTAGCGGGAGGAGAGTGTTCTTC
v_call: TRBV29-1; d_call: TRBD1; j_call: TRBJ2-2; clone_size: few; cdr3_aa: CSGGQSTGELFF; cdr3_nt: TGCAGCGGGGGACAGAGTACCGGGGAGCTGTTTTTT
v_call: TRBV6-6; d_call: .; j_call: TRBJ2-7; clone_size: .; cdr3_aa: CASSQEDEQYF; cdr3_nt: TGTGCCAGCAGTCAAGAGGACGAGCAGTACTTC